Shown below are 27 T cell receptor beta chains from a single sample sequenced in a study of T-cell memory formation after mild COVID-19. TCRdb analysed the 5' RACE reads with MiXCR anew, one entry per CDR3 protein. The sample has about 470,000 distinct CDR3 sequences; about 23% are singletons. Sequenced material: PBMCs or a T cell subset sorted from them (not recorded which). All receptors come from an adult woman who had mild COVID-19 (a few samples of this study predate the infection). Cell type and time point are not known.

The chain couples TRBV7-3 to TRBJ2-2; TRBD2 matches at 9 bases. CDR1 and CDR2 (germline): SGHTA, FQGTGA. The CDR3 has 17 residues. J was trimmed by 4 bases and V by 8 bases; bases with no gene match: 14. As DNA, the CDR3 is TGTGCCAGCTCCCCCCCAGGGCGGGGGGGCCTCACCGGGGAGCTGTTTTTT. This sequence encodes CASSPPGRGGLTGELFF.

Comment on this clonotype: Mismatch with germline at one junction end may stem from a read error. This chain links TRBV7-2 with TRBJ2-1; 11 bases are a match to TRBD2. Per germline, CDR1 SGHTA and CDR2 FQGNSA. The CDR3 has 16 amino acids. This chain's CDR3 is CASSLVGTSGYNEQFF. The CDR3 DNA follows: TGCGCCAGCAGCTTGGTAGGGACTAGCGGTTACAATGAGCAGTTCTTC.

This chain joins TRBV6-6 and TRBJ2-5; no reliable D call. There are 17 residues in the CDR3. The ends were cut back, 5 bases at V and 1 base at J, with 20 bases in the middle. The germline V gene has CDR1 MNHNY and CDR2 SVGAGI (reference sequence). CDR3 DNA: TGTGCCAGCAGTCTTCGTTTGGGCTACCCAAGCCAAGAGACCCAGTACTTC. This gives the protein CASSLRLGYPSQETQYF.

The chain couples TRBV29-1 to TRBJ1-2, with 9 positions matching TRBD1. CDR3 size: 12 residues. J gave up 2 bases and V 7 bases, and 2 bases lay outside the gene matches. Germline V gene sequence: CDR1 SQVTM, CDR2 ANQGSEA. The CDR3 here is CSGTGGNYGYTF. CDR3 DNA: TGCAGCGGTACAGGGGGCAACTATGGCTACACCTTC.

CDR3 in DNA: TGTGCCACCTCGAGGACAGAGAATTCACCCCTCCACTTT. It yields the protein CATSRTENSPLHF. The chain uses TRBV10-3 and TRBJ1-6, with D possibly matching TRBD1 (6 bases). Deletions cut 10 bases from V and 7 bases from J, with 14 bases between. The CDR3 is 13 amino acids. Per the germline V gene, CDR1 is ENHRY and CDR2 is SYGVKD.

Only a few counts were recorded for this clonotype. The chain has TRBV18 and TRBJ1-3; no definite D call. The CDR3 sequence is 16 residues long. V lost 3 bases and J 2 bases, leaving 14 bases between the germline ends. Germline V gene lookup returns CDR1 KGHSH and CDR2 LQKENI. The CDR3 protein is CASSPPRNSAGNTIYF. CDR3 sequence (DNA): TGTGCCAGCTCACCCCCACGTAACTCCGCTGGAAACACCATATATTTT.

The CDR3 sequence is CASSLDSTLRGHIRSPLHF. CDR3 sequence (DNA): TGCGCCAGCAGCTTGGACTCCACCCTCAGGGGGCATATACGGTCACCCCTCCACTTT. The chain has TRBV5-1 and TRBJ1-6, with 8 bases lining up with TRBD1. The CDR3 covers 19 residues. Germline V gives CDR1 SGHRS, CDR2 YFSETQ. Germline trimming cut 0 bases from V and 10 bases from J; bases unmatched to any gene: 18.

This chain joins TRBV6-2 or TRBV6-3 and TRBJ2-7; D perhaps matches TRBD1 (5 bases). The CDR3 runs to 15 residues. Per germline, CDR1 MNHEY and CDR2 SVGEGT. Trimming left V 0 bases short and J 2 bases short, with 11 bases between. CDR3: CASSYSPQGTYEQYF. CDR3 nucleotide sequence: TGTGCCAGCAGTTACTCGCCGCAGGGAACCTACGAGCAGTACTTC.

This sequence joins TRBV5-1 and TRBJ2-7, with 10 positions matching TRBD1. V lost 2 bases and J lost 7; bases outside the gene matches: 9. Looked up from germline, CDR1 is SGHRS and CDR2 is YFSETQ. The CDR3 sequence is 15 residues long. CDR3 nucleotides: TGCGCCAGCAGCTTCCAAAGACAGGGGGCAGGAGAGCAGTACTTC. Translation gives CASSFQRQGAGEQYF.

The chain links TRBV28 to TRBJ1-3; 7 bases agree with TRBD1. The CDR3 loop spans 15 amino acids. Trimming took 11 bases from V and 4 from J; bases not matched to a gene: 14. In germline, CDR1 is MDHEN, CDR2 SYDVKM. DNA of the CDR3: TGTGCCTGTAATGAGGGGGCGCTATCGGGAAACACCATATATTTT. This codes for CACNEGALSGNTIYF.

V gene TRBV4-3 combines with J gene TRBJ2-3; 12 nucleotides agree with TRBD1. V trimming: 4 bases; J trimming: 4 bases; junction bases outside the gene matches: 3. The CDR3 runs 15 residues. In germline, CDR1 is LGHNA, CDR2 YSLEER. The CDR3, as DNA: TGCGCCAGCAGCCGGGACAGGGGGCTGGCAGATACGCAGTATTTT. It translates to CASSRDRGLADTQYF.

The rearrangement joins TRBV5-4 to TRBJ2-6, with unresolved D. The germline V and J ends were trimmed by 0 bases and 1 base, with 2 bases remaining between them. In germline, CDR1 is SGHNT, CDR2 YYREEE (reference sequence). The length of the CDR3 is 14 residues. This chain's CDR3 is CASSLESGANVLTF. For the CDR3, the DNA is TGTGCCAGCAGCTTGGAATCTGGGGCCAACGTCCTGACTTTC.

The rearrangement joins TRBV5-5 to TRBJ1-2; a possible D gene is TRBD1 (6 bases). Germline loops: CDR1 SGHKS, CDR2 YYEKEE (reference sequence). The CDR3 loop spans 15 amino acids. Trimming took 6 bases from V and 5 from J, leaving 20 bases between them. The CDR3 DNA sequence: TGTGCCAGCACCCCGGGGGAGGGGGTGGCTTATGGCTACACCTTC. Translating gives CASTPGEGVAYGYTF.

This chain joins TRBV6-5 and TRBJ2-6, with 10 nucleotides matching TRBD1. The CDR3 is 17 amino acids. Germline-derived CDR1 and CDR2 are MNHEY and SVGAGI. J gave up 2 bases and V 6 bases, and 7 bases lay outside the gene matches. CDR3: CASSRGTGDPGANVLTF. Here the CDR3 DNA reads TGTGCCAGCAGCCGGGGGACAGGGGACCCTGGGGCCAACGTCCTGACTTTC.

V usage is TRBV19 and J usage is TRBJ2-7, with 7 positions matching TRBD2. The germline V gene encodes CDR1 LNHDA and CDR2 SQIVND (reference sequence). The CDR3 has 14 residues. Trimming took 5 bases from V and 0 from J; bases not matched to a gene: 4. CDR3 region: CASSGTTLSYEQYF. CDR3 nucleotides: TGTGCCAGTAGTGGGACTACCCTCTCCTACGAGCAGTACTTC.

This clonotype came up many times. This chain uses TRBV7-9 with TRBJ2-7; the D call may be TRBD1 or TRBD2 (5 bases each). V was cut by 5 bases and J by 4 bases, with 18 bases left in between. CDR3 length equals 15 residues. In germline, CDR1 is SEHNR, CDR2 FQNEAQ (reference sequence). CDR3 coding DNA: TGTGCCAGCAGCCCTACCGGGACGGGACCGTACGAGCAGTACTTC. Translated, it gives CASSPTGTGPYEQYF.

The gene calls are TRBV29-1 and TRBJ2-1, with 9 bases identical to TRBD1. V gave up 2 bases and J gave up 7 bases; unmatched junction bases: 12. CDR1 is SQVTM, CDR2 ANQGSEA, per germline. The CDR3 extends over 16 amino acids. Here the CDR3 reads CSVEWDRVPWGNEQFF. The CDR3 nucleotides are TGCAGCGTTGAATGGGACAGGGTCCCTTGGGGGAATGAGCAGTTCTTC.

The chain's CDR3 is CSVAPGAAGQETQYF. CDR3 nucleotide sequence: TGCAGCGTTGCCCCGGGGGCCGCTGGGCAAGAGACCCAGTACTTC. This rearrangement joins TRBV29-1 to TRBJ2-5; D could derive from TRBD1 or TRBD2 (6 bases each). This CDR3 comprises 15 residues. The V and J ends lost 4 bases and 2 bases respectively, with 17 bases between them. The germline V gene has CDR1 SQVTM and CDR2 ANQGSEA.

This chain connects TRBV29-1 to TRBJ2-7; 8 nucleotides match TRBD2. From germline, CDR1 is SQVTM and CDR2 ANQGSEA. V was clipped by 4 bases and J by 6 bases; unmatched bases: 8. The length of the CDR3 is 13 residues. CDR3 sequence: CSVGDRGGFEQYF. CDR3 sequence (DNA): TGCAGCGTTGGGGACCGGGGGGGATTCGAGCAGTACTTC.

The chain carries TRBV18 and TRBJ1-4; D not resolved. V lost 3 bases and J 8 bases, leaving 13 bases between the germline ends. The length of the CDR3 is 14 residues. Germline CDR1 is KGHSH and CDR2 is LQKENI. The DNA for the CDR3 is TGTGCCAGCTCACCGCCCAGGAGTAGCGAAAAACTGTTTTTT. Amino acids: CASSPPRSSEKLFF.

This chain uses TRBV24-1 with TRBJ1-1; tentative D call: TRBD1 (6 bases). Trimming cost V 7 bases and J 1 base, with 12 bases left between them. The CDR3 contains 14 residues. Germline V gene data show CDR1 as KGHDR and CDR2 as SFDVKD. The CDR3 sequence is CATRGSGENTEAFF. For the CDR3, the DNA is TGTGCCACCAGAGGCTCAGGGGAGAACACTGAAGCTTTCTTT.

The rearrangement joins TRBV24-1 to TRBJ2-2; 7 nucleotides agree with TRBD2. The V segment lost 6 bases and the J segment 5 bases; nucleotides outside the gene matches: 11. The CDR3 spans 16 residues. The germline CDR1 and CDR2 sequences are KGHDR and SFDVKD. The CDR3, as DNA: TGTGCCACCAGTAAAACCCAGCGGGACGGTACCGGGGAGCTGTTTTTT. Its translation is CATSKTQRDGTGELFF.

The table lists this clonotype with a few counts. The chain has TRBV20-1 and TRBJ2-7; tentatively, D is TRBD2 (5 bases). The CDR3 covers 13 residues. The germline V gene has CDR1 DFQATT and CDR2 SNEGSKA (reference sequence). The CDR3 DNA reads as TGCAGCGCCAGCGACCAGGAGGCCTACGAGCAGTACTTC. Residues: CSASDQEAYEQYF.

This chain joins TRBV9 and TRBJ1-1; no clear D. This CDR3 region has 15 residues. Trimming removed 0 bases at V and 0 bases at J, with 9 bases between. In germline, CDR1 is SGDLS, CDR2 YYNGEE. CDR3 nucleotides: TGTGCCAGCAGCGTAGGTCCAGAGATGAACACTGAAGCTTTCTTT. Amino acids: CASSVGPEMNTEAFF.

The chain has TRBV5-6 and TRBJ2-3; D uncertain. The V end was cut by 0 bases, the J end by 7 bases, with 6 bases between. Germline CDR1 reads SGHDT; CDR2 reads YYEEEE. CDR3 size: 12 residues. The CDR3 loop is CASSLGGNTQYF. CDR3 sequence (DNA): TGTGCCAGCAGCTTGGGTGGGAATACGCAGTATTTT. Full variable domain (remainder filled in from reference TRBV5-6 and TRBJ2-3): DAGVTQSPTHLIKTRGQQVTLRCSPKSGHDTVSWYQQALGQGPQFIFQYYEEEERQRGNFPDRFSGHQFPNYSSELNVNALLLGDSALYLCASSLGGNTQYFGPGTRLTVL.

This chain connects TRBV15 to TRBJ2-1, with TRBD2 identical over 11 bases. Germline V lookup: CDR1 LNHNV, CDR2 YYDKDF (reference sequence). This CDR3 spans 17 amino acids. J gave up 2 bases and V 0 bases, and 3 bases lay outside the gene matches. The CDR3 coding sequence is TGTGCCACCAGCAGAGACGGACTAGCGGGCACCTACAATGAGCAGTTCTTC. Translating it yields CATSRDGLAGTYNEQFF.

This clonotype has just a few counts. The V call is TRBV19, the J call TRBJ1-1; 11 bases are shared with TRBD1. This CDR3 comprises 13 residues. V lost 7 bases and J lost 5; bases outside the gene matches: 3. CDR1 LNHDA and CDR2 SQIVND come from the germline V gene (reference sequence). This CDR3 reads CASKGTGGTEAFF. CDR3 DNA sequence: TGTGCCAGTAAAGGGACAGGGGGAACTGAAGCTTTCTTT.